This T cell receptor beta chain was recovered during a study of T cells in Graves' hyperthyroidism and ophthalmopathy. Worth noting for this clonotype: Its target is not known.

The study, taken as a whole, reports: The authors' 13 V-J model separated ophthalmopathy from stable hyperthyroidism. Model predictions of ophthalmopathy came a median approximately 6 months before onset.

With duration under 3 months, ophthalmopathy was active: Clinical Activity Score at least 3, NOSPECS at least 4. Amplified TCR beta CDR3 regions derived from RNA transcripts. During a first-round RT-PCR of the TCR CDR3, the HTBI primer set was used. TCRdb passed the multiplex PCR reads through MiXCR, listing each CDR3 protein once. The profile shows a few hundred thousand distinct CDR3 sequences, approximately 17% of them singletons. Unmatched junction bases numbered 5, after V lost 5 bases and J lost 6 bases. The CDR3 covers 14 residues. The material sequenced was blood. The chain recombines TRBV12-3 or TRBV12-4 with TRBJ2-1; 9 bases line up with TRBD1. This clonotype was obtained from a man aged 18 to 35 with Graves' ophthalmopathy. The DNA for the CDR3 is TGTGCCAGCAGTAATGGACAGGGGCCCAATGAGCAGTTCTTC. Amino acid sequence: CASSNGQGPNEQFF.